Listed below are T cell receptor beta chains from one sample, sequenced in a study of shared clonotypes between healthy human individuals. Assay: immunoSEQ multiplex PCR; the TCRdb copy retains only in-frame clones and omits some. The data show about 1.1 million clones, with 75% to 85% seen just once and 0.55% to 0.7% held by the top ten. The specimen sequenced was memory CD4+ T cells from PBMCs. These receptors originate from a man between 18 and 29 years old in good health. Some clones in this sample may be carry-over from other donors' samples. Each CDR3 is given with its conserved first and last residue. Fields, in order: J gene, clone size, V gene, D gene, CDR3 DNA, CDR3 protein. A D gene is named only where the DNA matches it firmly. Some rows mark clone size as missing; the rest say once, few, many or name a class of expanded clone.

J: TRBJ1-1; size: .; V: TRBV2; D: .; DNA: TGTGCCAGCGGCAGAAGGACCCCTTCGGAAGCTTTCTTT; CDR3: CASGRRTPSEAFF
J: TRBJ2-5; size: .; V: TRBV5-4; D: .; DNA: TGTGCCAGCAGCTTGGGGGGGCGGGCTTTGGAGACCCAGTACTTC; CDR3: CASSLGGRALETQYF
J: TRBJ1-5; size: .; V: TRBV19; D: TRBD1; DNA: TGTGCCAGTAGTGTCAGGACAGGGGGCAATCAGCCCCAGCATTTT; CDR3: CASSVRTGGNQPQHF
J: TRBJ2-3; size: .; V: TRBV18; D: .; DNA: TGTGCCAGCTCACGGCAGGCGACGGTTTTGGATACGCAGTATTTT; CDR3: CASSRQATVLDTQYF
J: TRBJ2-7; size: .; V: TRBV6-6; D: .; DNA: TGTGCCAGCACTTACTCGCTCCCGGCCTACGAGCAGTACTTC; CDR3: CASTYSLPAYEQYF
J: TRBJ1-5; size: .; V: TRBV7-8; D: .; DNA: TGTGCCAGCAGCTTAAAAAGGGAACATCAGCCCCAGCATTTT; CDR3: CASSLKREHQPQHF
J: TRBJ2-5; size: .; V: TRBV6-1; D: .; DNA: TGTGCCAGCAGTGCCCAGCGACTAGGGGATCAAGAGACCCAGTACTTC; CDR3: CASSAQRLGDQETQYF
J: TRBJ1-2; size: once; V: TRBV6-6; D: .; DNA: TGTGCCAGCGGTGGGACGGCTCGTAACTATGGCTACACCTTC; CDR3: CASGGTARNYGYTF
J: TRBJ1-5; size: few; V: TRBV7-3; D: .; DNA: TGTGCCAGCAGCCCAGGAGGGCGGGTTAGCAATCAGCCCCAGCATTTT; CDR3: CASSPGGRVSNQPQHF
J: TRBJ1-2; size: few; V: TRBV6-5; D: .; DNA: TGTGCCAGCAGTTACAGGGAGGGCTATGGCTACACCTTC; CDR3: CASSYREGYGYTF
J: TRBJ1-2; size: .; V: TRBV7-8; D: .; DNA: TGTGCCAGCAGCTCCGCCCCTCGAGGGTTGTCGGGAGGCTACACCTTC; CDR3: CASSSAPRGLSGGYTF
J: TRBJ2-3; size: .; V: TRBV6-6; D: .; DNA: TGTGCCAGCACTCCCTGGGGTGTGGATACGCAGTATTTT; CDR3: CASTPWGVDTQYF
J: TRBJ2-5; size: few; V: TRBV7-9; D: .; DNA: TGTGCCAGCAGCTTGACAGTACAAGAGACCCAGTACTTC; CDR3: CASSLTVQETQYF
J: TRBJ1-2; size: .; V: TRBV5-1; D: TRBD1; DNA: TGCGCCAGCAGCCCGGGACAGGGAGGTGGCTACACCTTC; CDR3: CASSPGQGGGYTF
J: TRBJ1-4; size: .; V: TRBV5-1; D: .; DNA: TGCGCCAGCAGCTTGGAGGGCCCTAATGAAAAACTGTTTTTT; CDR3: CASSLEGPNEKLFF
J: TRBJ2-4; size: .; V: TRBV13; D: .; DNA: TGTGCCAGCAGCTTAGGGCGGGTCGACAAAAACATTCAGTACTTC; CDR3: CASSLGRVDKNIQYF
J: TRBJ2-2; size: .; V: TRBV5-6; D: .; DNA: TGTGCCAGCAGCTTGGGGCGGCCCACCGGGGAGCTGTTTTTT; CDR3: CASSLGRPTGELFF
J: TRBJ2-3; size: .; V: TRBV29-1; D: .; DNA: TGCAGCGGTGGAACAGGGAGGGATACGCAGTATTTT; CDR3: CSGGTGRDTQYF
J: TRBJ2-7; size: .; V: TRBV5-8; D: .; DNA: TGTGCCAGCAGCTTCCCCTATGGGGGCTACGAGCAGTACTTC; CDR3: CASSFPYGGYEQYF
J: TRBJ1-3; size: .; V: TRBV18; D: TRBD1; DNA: TGTGCCAGCTCACACCCGGGACAGAGCTCTGGAAACACCATATATTTT; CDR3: CASSHPGQSSGNTIYF
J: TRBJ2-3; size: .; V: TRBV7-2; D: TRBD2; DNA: TGTGCCAGCAGCTTAGTAGCGGGAGAATCAGATACGCAGTATTTT; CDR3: CASSLVAGESDTQYF
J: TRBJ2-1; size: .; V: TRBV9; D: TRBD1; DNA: TGTGCCAGCAGCTCGCTGGACAGGGCCAGCGAGCAGTTCTTC; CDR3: CASSSLDRASEQFF
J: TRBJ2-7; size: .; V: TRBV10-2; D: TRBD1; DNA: TGCGCCAGCAGTTCGGGGACAGTCCGCCTGGAGCAGTACTTC; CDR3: CASSSGTVRLEQYF
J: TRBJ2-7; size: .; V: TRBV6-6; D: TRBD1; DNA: TGTGCCAGCATCCAGACAGGGGGTGGCTACGAGCAGTACTTC; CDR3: CASIQTGGGYEQYF
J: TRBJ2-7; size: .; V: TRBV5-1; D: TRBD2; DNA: TGCGCCAGCAGCCACGGACTAGCGGCATTCAGCTCCTACGAGCAGTACTTC; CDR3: CASSHGLAAFSSYEQYF
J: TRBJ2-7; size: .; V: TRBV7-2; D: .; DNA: TGTGCCAGCAGCTTGGACCGATTCTCCTACGAGCAGTACTTC; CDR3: CASSLDRFSYEQYF
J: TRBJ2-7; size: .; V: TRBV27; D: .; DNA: TGTGCCAGCAAGTTAGGAGGGTATAGCTACGAGCAGTACTTC; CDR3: CASKLGGYSYEQYF
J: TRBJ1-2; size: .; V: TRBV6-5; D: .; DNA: TGTGCCAGCATCCGACAAGGCTACTATGGCTACACCTTC; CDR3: CASIRQGYYGYTF
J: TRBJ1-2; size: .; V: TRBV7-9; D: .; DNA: TGTGCCAGCAGCAAACATATGACAGGAAGGAGAAGCTACACCTTC; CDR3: CASSKHMTGRRSYTF
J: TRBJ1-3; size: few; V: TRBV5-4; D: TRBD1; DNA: TGTGCCAGCAGCTTGCAACAGGGGTCTGGAAACACCATATATTTT; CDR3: CASSLQQGSGNTIYF
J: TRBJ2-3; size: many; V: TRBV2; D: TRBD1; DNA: TGTGCCAGAACAACAGGGGCCGGCACAGATACGCAGTATTTT; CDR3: CARTTGAGTDTQYF
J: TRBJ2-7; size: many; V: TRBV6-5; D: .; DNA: TGTGCCAGCAGTTATGGGGCCGGGCAGTACTTC; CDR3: CASSYGAGQYF
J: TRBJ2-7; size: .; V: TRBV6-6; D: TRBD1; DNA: TGTGCCAGCAGCACGGAGACCCCAGGGGGCGGATACGAGCAGTACTTC; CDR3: CASSTETPGGGYEQYF
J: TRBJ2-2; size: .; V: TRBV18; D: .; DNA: TGTGCCAGCTCAGACCAGTCCACCGGGGAGCTGTTTTTT; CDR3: CASSDQSTGELFF
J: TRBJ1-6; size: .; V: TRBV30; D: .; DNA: TGTGCCTGGAGTGCCCTTCGGGCGAGCCTCCACTTT; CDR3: CAWSALRASLHF
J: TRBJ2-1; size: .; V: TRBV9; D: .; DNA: TGTGCCAGCAGCGGGGCCCTCTACAATGAGCAGTTCTTC; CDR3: CASSGALYNEQFF
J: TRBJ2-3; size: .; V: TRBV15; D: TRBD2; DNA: TGTGCCACCAGCAGAGGAGGCGGGAGCGGAACAGATACGCAGTATTTT; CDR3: CATSRGGGSGTDTQYF
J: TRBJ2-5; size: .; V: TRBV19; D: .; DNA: TGTGCCAGTAGTATCGCCTGGGCCGAGACCCAGTACTTC; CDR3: CASSIAWAETQYF
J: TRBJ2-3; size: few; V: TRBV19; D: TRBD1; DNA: TGTGCCAGTAGTGTGGGACAGACCACAGATACGCAGTATTTT; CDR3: CASSVGQTTDTQYF
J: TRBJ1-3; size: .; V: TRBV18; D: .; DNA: TGTGCCAGCTCACAATCCGCGGCTGGAAACACCATATATTTT; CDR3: CASSQSAAGNTIYF
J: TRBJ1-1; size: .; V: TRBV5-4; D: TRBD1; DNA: TGTGCCAGCAGCTTGGACCCGGGACAGGGAAGGGGATTCACTGAAGCTTTCTTT; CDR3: CASSLDPGQGRGFTEAFF
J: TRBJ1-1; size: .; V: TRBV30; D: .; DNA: TGTGCCTGGAGTGACCTGACCCTCAACACTGAAGCTTTCTTT; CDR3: CAWSDLTLNTEAFF
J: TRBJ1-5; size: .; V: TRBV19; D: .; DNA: TGTGCCAGTAGTATAGTCCCTCAGCCCCAGCATTTT; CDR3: CASSIVPQPQHF
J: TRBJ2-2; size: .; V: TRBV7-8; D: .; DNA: TGTGCCAGCAGCTTACGGGTAAACACCGGGGAGCTGTTTTTT; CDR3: CASSLRVNTGELFF
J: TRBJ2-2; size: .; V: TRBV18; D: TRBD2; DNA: TGTGCCAGCTCACCACCTGCGGGAGCGGGCGGGGAGCTGTTTTTT; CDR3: CASSPPAGAGGELFF
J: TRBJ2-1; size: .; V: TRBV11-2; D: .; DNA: TGTGCCAGCAGCTACGGGACTGTCAACAATGAGCAGTTCTTC; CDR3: CASSYGTVNNEQFF
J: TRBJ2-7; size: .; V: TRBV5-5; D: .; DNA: TGTGCCAGCAGCTTCCTACTGGGGGGCGGCTACGAGCAGTACTTC; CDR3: CASSFLLGGGYEQYF
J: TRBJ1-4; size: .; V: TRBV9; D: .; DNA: TGTGCCAGCAGGAGAGGGGAGGAGGAAAAACTGTTTTTT; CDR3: CASRRGEEEKLFF
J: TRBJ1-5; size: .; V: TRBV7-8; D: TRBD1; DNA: TGTGCCAGCAGCTTAGGGACAGGGAGATATAGCAATCAGCCCCAGCATTTT; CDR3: CASSLGTGRYSNQPQHF
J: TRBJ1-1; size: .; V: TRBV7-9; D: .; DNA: TGTGCCAGCAGCCCCGGGACGGCTCCGGGGGCTGAAGCTTTCTTT; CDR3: CASSPGTAPGAEAFF
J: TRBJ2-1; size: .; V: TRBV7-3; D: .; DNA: TGTGCCAGCAGCTTGGTCCCAGTTTTAGGTCAGCGTAATGAGCAGTTCTTC; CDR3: CASSLVPVLGQRNEQFF
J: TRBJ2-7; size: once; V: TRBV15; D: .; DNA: TGTGCCACCACCCCTCCTACCGAGCAGTACTTC; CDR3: CATTPPTEQYF
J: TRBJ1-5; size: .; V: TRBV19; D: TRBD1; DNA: TGTGCCAGTAGTATAGGTGGAAGGGGGCGAGGTCAGCCCCAGCATTTT; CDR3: CASSIGGRGRGQPQHF